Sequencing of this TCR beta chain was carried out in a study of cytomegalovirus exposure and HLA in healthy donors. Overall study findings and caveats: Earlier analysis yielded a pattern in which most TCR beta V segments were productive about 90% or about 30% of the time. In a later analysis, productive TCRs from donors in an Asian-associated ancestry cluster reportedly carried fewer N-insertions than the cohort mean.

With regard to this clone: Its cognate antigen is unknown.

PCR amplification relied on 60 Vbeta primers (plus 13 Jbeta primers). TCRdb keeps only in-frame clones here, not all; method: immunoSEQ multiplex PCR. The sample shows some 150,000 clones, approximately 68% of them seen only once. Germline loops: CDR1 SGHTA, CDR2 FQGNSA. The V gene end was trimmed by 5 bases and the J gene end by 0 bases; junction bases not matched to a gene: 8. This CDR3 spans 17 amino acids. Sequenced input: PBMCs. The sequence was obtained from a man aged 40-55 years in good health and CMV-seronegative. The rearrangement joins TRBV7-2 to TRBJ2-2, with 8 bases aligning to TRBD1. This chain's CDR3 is CASSRWTGLTNTGELFF. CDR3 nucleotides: TGTGCCAGCAGCCGCTGGACAGGGCTCACGAACACCGGGGAGCTGTTTTTT.